What follows are 22 T cell receptor beta chains derived from one specimen sequenced in a study of T cell responses to AZD1222 COVID-19 vaccine (dated by TCRdb to the early 2020s). In light of the paper, this sample's time point label describes: baseline before first vaccination. Libraries were built with the immunoSEQ multiplex PCR assay. The immuneACCESS repertoire file appears here via TCRdb, limited to in-frame rearrangements. These files lack a portion of the clones; in checked studies, under half of the deficit traces to unresolved V genes, and the cause of the others is not known. This sample lists about 150,000 clones; about nine tenths were detected once. The top ten hold more than 13% of the sample. The material was peripheral blood, obtained on day 0 of AZD1222 vaccination. These receptors were collected from an adult in good health.

The chain combines TRBV5-1 with TRBJ2-5; 11 bases map to TRBD1. Germline trimming cut 6 bases from V and 4 bases from J; bases unmatched to any gene: 11. Germline V CDR1 and CDR2: SGHRS, YFSETQ. This CDR3 has 16 residues. The CDR3 is CASTELGTGGRETQYF. The CDR3 nucleotides are TGCGCCAGCACCGAACTTGGGACAGGGGGGAGAGAGACCCAGTACTTC.

The chain is built from TRBV3-1 (or the pseudogene TRBV3-2) and TRBJ1-2, with D possibly TRBD1 on 6 matching bases. CDR1 LGHDT and CDR2 YNNKEL come from the germline V gene (reference sequence). V shed 1 base and J shed 4 bases, with 10 bases lying between them. The CDR3 is 14 amino acids. The CDR3 loop reads CASSQGGQLYGYTF. In nucleotides, the CDR3 is TGTGCCAGCAGCCAAGGCGGACAGCTCTATGGCTACACCTTC.

The J gene is TRBJ1-2, the V gene TRBV6-5; 8 bases align to TRBD1. With 6 bases clipped from V and 4 bases from J, the junction kept 7 bases outside the gene matches. The CDR3 covers 14 residues. Germline-derived CDR1 and CDR2 are MNHEY and SVGAGI. CDR3 region: CASRRQGRAYGYTF. The CDR3 DNA sequence: TGTGCCAGCAGGCGACAGGGGCGTGCCTATGGCTACACCTTC.

The V call is TRBV19, the J call TRBJ1-5, with TRBD1 identical over 7 bases. The V and J ends lost 6 bases and 5 bases, in that order; junction bases with no gene match: 13. The CDR3 sequence is 16 residues long. Germline CDR1 LNHDA, CDR2 SQIVND (reference sequence). The CDR3 sequence: CASRSPRAGGYQPQHF. DNA of the CDR3: TGTGCCAGTAGATCCCCCCGGGCAGGGGGGTATCAGCCCCAGCATTTT. The full variable domain, its missing parts supplied by reference TRBV19 and TRBJ1-5, is DGGITQSPKYLFRKEGQNVTLSCEQNLNHDAMYWYRQDPGQGLRLIYYSQIVNDFQKGDIAEGYSVSREKKESFPLTVTSAQKNPTAFYLCASRSPRAGGYQPQHFGDGTRLSIL.

This chain connects TRBV7-9 to TRBJ1-1; D is ambiguous. The germline V gene encodes CDR1 SEHNR and CDR2 FQNEAQ (reference sequence). V lost 1 base and J 0 bases, leaving 3 bases between the germline ends. The CDR3 is made up of 13 amino acids. CDR3: CASSLVVNTEAFF. CDR3 DNA sequence: TGTGCCAGCAGCTTAGTGGTGAACACTGAAGCTTTCTTT.

Written as DNA, the CDR3 is TGTGCCAGCAGTTTAGAGGGGGGCAGCTACGAGCAGTACTTC. Translated, it gives CASSLEGGSYEQYF. The V gene is TRBV27, the J gene TRBJ2-7; D might be TRBD1 or TRBD2, each matching 6 bases. V was trimmed by 2 bases and J by 3 bases, leaving 11 bases between them. This CDR3 has 14 residues. Looked up from germline, CDR1 is MNHEY and CDR2 is SMNVEV (reference sequence).

This chain uses TRBV9 with TRBJ2-7, with D possibly TRBD1 on 6 matching bases. The CDR3 runs to 15 residues. Trimming cost V 3 bases and J 2 bases, with 15 bases left between them. CDR1 and CDR2 (germline): SGDLS, YYNGEE. As DNA, the CDR3 is TGTGCCAGCAGCGCCCTTGGACGGGACACCTACGAGCAGTACTTC. Residues: CASSALGRDTYEQYF.

The rearrangement uses TRBV5-5 and TRBJ1-1; tentatively, D is TRBD1 (6 bases). Trimming pared 4 bases from V and 5 bases from J, leaving 15 bases between. Germline V gene lookup returns CDR1 SGHKS and CDR2 YYEKEE (reference sequence). CDR3 length equals 14 residues. This CDR3 reads CASSPIGGPTEAFF. DNA of the CDR3: TGTGCCAGCAGCCCAATAGGGGGTCCGACTGAAGCTTTCTTT.

CDR3 region: CASSPWTDNSPLHF. CDR3 DNA sequence: TGTGCCAGCAGCCCTTGGACAGATAATTCACCCCTCCACTTT. The rearrangement uses TRBV7-2 and TRBJ1-6; TRBD1 is a possible D gene (6 bases). V lost 5 bases, J lost 5 bases, and 10 bases lay in between. Per the germline V gene, CDR1 is SGHTA and CDR2 is FQGNSA. The CDR3 sequence is 14 residues long.

This clone has a handful of counts. The chain carries TRBV6-5 and TRBJ2-1, with 10 bases matching TRBD2. CDR1 and CDR2 (germline): MNHEY, SVGAGI. J lost 1 base, V lost 6 bases, and 3 bases had no gene match. This CDR3 contains 15 residues. CDR3 nucleotides: TGTGCCAGCAGGATACTAGCGGGGTCCTACAATGAGCAGTTCTTC. Encoded protein: CASRILAGSYNEQFF.

The chain links TRBV2 to TRBJ2-5; D could derive from TRBD1 or TRBD2 (5 bases each). Germline V gene data show CDR1 as SNHLY and CDR2 as FYNNEI. CDR3 length equals 11 residues. Between the trimmed V and J ends, which lost 7 bases and 4 bases, there was a span of 7 bases. The CDR3 loop is CASTGRETQYF. The CDR3 DNA sequence: TGTGCCAGCACAGGGAGAGAGACCCAGTACTTC.

This rearrangement joins TRBV19 to TRBJ1-6; no clear D. V was cut by 0 bases and J by 7 bases, with 16 bases left in between. Looked up from germline, CDR1 is LNHDA and CDR2 is SQIVND (reference sequence). CDR3 length: 17 residues. The CDR3 DNA follows: TGTGCCAGTAGTATAGATAGTCAGGCAGCTTGGAATTCACCCCTCCACTTT. Amino acid sequence: CASSIDSQAAWNSPLHF.

The chain recombines TRBV10-2 with TRBJ1-5; D is unresolved. Per germline, CDR1 WSHSY and CDR2 SAAADI. This CDR3 region has 13 residues. V shed 5 bases and J shed 0 bases, with 5 bases lying between them. Here the CDR3 DNA reads TGCGCCAGCAGTAGGAATAGCAATCAGCCCCAGCATTTT. The encoded protein is CASSRNSNQPQHF.

V is TRBV19 and J is TRBJ2-1; D gene unclear. Germline CDR1 and CDR2: LNHDA and SQIVND (reference sequence). V lost 1 base and J 7 bases, leaving 11 bases between the germline ends. This CDR3 comprises 14 residues. The DNA for the CDR3 is TGTGCCAGTAGTATAGTGGTGCAAACGAATGAGCAGTTCTTC. Translated, it gives CASSIVVQTNEQFF.

The chain employs TRBV7-2 and TRBJ2-1; D not resolved. The V and J ends lost 5 bases and 7 bases respectively, with 12 bases between them. In germline, CDR1 is SGHTA, CDR2 FQGNSA. The CDR3 contains 13 residues. The CDR3 DNA reads TGTGCCAGCAGCCCCTTTACGGGTAATGAGCAGTTCTTC. It yields the protein CASSPFTGNEQFF.

The gene calls are TRBV15 and TRBJ1-3, with D unresolved. The CDR3 totals 15 residues. Germline-derived CDR1 and CDR2 are LNHNV and YYDKDF (reference sequence). Trimming took 0 bases from V and 5 from J, leaving 11 bases between them. CDR3 amino acids: CATSRDTGKRNTIYF. The CDR3 DNA is TGTGCCACCAGCAGAGATACCGGGAAACGAAACACCATATATTTT.

The CDR3 reads CASSQGLAGYEQFF. The CDR3 bases are TGCGCCAGCAGCCAAGGCCTAGCGGGTTATGAGCAGTTCTTC. This chain uses TRBV4-3 with TRBJ2-1; TRBD2 matches 8 bases. Unmatched junction bases numbered 4, after V lost 1 base and J lost 8 bases. This CDR3 contains 14 residues. Per the germline V gene, CDR1 is LGHNA and CDR2 is YSLEER.

Written as DNA, the CDR3 is TGTGCCAGCACTGGAAACTATGGCTACACCTTC. Protein product: CASTGNYGYTF. J is TRBJ1-2 and V is TRBV28; D uncertain. Germline CDR1 is MDHEN and CDR2 is SYDVKM. The CDR3 has 11 residues. Between the trimmed V and J ends, which lost 7 bases and 2 bases, there was a span of 5 bases.

The chain uses TRBV6-5 and TRBJ1-2, with D possibly being TRBD1 (6 bases). Between the trimmed V and J ends, which lost 5 bases and 5 bases, there was a span of 6 bases. This CDR3 is built from 11 residues. Germline lookup yields CDR1 MNHEY and CDR2 SVGAGI. CDR3 DNA sequence: TGTGCCAGCAGTACAGGGTATGGCTACACCTTC. Residues: CASSTGYGYTF.

V is TRBV29-1 and J is TRBJ1-1, with D perhaps TRBD1 (6 bases). CDR3 length: 13 amino acids. The V gene lost 7 bases and the J gene lost 1 base, with 13 bases spanning the gap. Germline CDR1 and CDR2: SQVTM and ANQGSEA. The CDR3 nucleotides read TGCAGCGCGTATCGGGGGCAGAACACTGAAGCTTTCTTT. Encoded protein: CSAYRGQNTEAFF. Full variable domain (missing parts from reference TRBV29-1 and TRBJ1-1): SAVISQKPSRDICQRGTSLTIQCQVDSQVTMMFWYRQQPGQSLTLIATANQGSEATYESGFVIDKFPISRPNLTFSTLTVSNMSPEDSSIYLCSAYRGQNTEAFFGQGTRLTVV.

This clone was recorded only once. The rearrangement links TRBV29-1 to TRBJ1-2; D remains ambiguous. The CDR3 has 11 residues. Germline-derived CDR1 and CDR2 are SQVTM and ANQGSEA. V was shortened by 7 bases and J by 2 bases, with 8 bases between the two germline ends. This CDR3 reads CSGTANYGYTF. The CDR3 DNA is TGCAGCGGGACGGCCAACTATGGCTACACCTTC.

The CDR3 nucleotides are TGTGCCAGCAGTTTGGACAGGGGTAATAATTCACCCCTCCACTTT. It translates to CASSLDRGNNSPLHF. V is TRBV27 and J is TRBJ1-6, with TRBD1 matching over 9 bases. This CDR3 region has 15 residues. The germline gives CDR1 MNHEY, CDR2 SMNVEV (reference sequence). V was pared by 3 bases and J by 5 bases, with 2 bases of the junction left unmatched.